These 27 T cell receptor beta chains were all obtained from the same sample, sequenced in a study of cytomegalovirus exposure and HLA in healthy donors. 13 Jbeta primers and 60 Vbeta primers were used for the PCR. The repertoire was sequenced with immunoSEQ multiplex PCR; TCRdb's copy has only in-frame clones and lacks some. This table holds roughly 200,000 clones, approximately 78% found once. What was sequenced was PBMCs. Receptor source: a man between 25 and 39 years old in good health and CMV-seronegative.

This chain joins TRBV5-6 and TRBJ1-2; 7 bases match TRBD1. CDR1 and CDR2 (germline): SGHDT, YYEEEE. The V and J ends lost 3 bases and 5 bases, in that order; junction bases with no gene match: 4. This CDR3 is 13 amino acids long. The DNA for the CDR3 is TGTGCCAGCAGCTCGACAGGGAGATATGGCTACACCTTC. Translated: CASSSTGRYGYTF.

The chain recombines TRBV5-4 with TRBJ1-1; 7 bases are a match to TRBD1. The ends lost 6 bases at V and 5 bases at J; junction bases unmatched: 10. CDR3 length: 14 amino acids. Germline CDR1 reads SGHNT; CDR2 reads YYREEE (reference sequence). The CDR3 loop reads CASNYRGSLTEAFF. The CDR3 DNA is TGTGCCAGCAACTACAGGGGCTCTTTGACTGAAGCTTTCTTT.

This clone was counted once. This chain connects TRBV9 to TRBJ1-2; TRBD1 might be the D (6 bases). CDR1 is SGDLS and CDR2 is YYNGEE in the germline V gene. The CDR3 is 17 amino acids. V lost 0 bases and J 6 bases, leaving 21 bases between the germline ends. CDR3 in amino acids: CASSVEKSLVTGNGYTF. The CDR3 DNA sequence: TGTGCCAGCAGCGTAGAAAAGAGCCTGGTTACAGGGAATGGCTACACCTTC.

This CDR3 reads CASSPSILVGEKLFF. The CDR3 nucleotides are TGTGCCAGCAGCCCCTCCATCTTGGTTGGCGAAAAACTGTTTTTT. The chain carries TRBV9 and TRBJ1-4, with D uncertain. V gave up 4 bases and J gave up 8 bases, with 18 bases separating them. The germline V gene has CDR1 SGDLS and CDR2 YYNGEE. The CDR3 length is 15 residues.

The chain joins TRBV4-3 to TRBJ2-7; D remains ambiguous. The CDR3 is 13 amino acids. Germline V gene lookup returns CDR1 LGHNA and CDR2 YSLEER. V lost 1 base and J 1 base, leaving 5 bases between the germline ends. The CDR3 here is CASSQAPSYEQYF. The CDR3 coding sequence is TGCGCCAGCAGCCAAGCTCCTTCCTACGAGCAGTACTTC.

This chain connects TRBV25-1 to TRBJ2-3; TRBD1 matches at 11 bases. Unmatched junction bases numbered 7, after V lost 5 bases and J lost 3 bases. Germline values: CDR1 MGHDK, CDR2 SYGVNS. The CDR3 is 16 residues long. CDR3 sequence reads: CASSTDRGLQTDTQYF. The CDR3 DNA sequence: TGTGCCAGCAGTACGGACAGGGGGCTGCAGACAGATACGCAGTATTTT.

The chain joins TRBV10-2 to TRBJ1-3; TRBD1 might be the D (6 bases). The germline V and J ends were trimmed by 3 bases and 4 bases, with 10 bases remaining between them. CDR1 and CDR2 (germline): WSHSY, SAAADI. This CDR3 has 14 residues. Here the CDR3 DNA reads TGCGCCAGCAGTGACCAGGGGAAAGGAAACACCATATATTTT. Amino acids: CASSDQGKGNTIYF.

This clone was counted only a few times. The gene calls are TRBV6-1 and TRBJ1-1; D is perhaps TRBD1 (5 bases). The CDR3 contains 14 residues. The germline V gene encodes CDR1 MNHNS and CDR2 SASEGT. Trimming stripped 2 bases from V and 4 bases from J, with 11 bases between. The DNA for the CDR3 is TGTGCCAGCAGTGAAAGTGGAGGGGCCACTGAAGCTTTCTTT. Translated, it gives CASSESGGATEAFF.

This clone was counted between two and nine times. This chain links TRBV7-8 with TRBJ2-1; 9 positions agree with TRBD2. CDR3 length: 15 residues. V shed 7 bases and J 10 bases; nucleotides not matched to a gene: 14. Germline assignment: CDR1 SGHVS and CDR2 FQNEAQ. The CDR3 is CASTPGRLAGREQFF. The DNA of the CDR3 is TGTGCCAGCACCCCCGGGAGGCTAGCGGGGAGAGAGCAGTTCTTC.

The CDR3: CASRITLDREDQPQHF. CDR3 sequence (DNA): TGTGCCAGTAGAATCACCCTCGACAGGGAAGATCAGCCCCAGCATTTT. This chain uses TRBV19 with TRBJ1-5, with 7 bases lining up with TRBD1. Unmatched junction bases numbered 13, after V lost 6 bases and J lost 5 bases. The CDR3 spans 16 residues. The V gene's germline CDR1 is LNHDA and CDR2 SQIVND (reference sequence).

This clone was counted once. The J gene is TRBJ2-7, the V gene TRBV19; possible D gene TRBD2, 5 bases. The CDR3 has 17 amino acids. Germline CDR1 is LNHDA and CDR2 is SQIVND (reference sequence). Deletions cut 5 bases from V and 0 bases from J, with 20 bases between. The CDR3 sequence is CASSLRVQQHVSYEQYF. The CDR3 nucleotides read TGTGCCAGTAGTCTGAGGGTCCAACAGCACGTCTCCTACGAGCAGTACTTC.

V gene TRBV29-1 combines with J gene TRBJ2-2, with 8 nucleotides matching TRBD1. Germline V gene sequence: CDR1 SQVTM, CDR2 ANQGSEA. The CDR3 is 12 residues long. Germline trimming cut 6 bases from V and 9 bases from J; bases unmatched to any gene: 6. This chain's CDR3 is CSVTGEARELFF. DNA of the CDR3: TGCAGCGTGACAGGGGAGGCACGGGAGCTGTTTTTT.

This chain uses TRBV6-1 with TRBJ1-6; D gene unclear. Germline V gene sequence: CDR1 MNHNS, CDR2 SASEGT. CDR3 size: 16 residues. Trimming took off 6 bases at V and 2 bases at J, with 14 bases between the two ends. CDR3 bases: TGTGCCAGCAGCGAATTACCCGGGACCTATAATTCACCCCTCCACTTT. Translated, it gives CASSELPGTYNSPLHF.

The table lists this clone with a count of one. Given the absence of the conserved phenylalanine or tryptophan at the CDR3 end, a read error is likely. This sequence joins TRBV6-5 and TRBJ1-6; the D gene is possibly TRBD1 (5 bases). Germline loops: CDR1 MNHEY, CDR2 SVGAGI. With 2 bases removed from V and 10 bases from J, the gap between germline ends came to 15 bases. This CDR3 spans 15 amino acids. The CDR3 nucleotides are TGTGCCAGCAGTTACGATGGCAGGGTGCAATCACCCCTCCACCTT. Translating it yields CASSYDGRVQSPLHL.

The rearrangement links TRBV5-1 to TRBJ2-7; 12 positions match TRBD2. Trimming took 3 bases from V and 5 from J; bases not matched to a gene: 9. This CDR3 has 16 residues. Germline V CDR1 and CDR2: SGHRS, YFSETQ. Here the CDR3 reads CASSSLAGGPVNEQYF. The CDR3 DNA follows: TGCGCCAGCAGCTCCCTAGCGGGGGGGCCAGTCAACGAGCAGTACTTC.

V gene TRBV28 combines with J gene TRBJ1-4; a possible D gene is TRBD1 (5 bases). This CDR3 comprises 16 residues. Trimming removed 3 bases at V and 0 bases at J, with 11 bases between. CDR1 is MDHEN and CDR2 is SYDVKM in the germline V gene. CDR3 sequence: CASSFQGPATNEKLFF. The CDR3, as DNA: TGTGCCAGCAGTTTCCAGGGCCCTGCAACTAATGAAAAACTGTTTTTT.

The chain uses TRBV2 and TRBJ2-5; D is perhaps TRBD2 (6 bases). Germline V gene data show CDR1 as SNHLY and CDR2 as FYNNEI. The germline V and J ends were trimmed by 3 bases and 12 bases, with 11 bases remaining between them. The CDR3 contains 11 residues. The CDR3 loop is CASSDRGGKYF. The DNA of the CDR3 is TGTGCCAGCAGTGATCGAGGAGGGAAGTACTTC.

V usage is TRBV25-1 and J usage is TRBJ2-2; 7 nucleotides agree with TRBD1. J was trimmed by 6 bases and V by 8 bases; bases with no gene match: 15. Germline CDR1 and CDR2: MGHDK and SYGVNS. This CDR3 has 16 residues. CDR3 sequence (DNA): TGTGCCAGCGAAAGAGGGGCAGGGGGAGTCGCCGGGGAGCTGTTTTTT. Translation gives CASERGAGGVAGELFF.

This clone appeared a few times. The genes are TRBV6-5 and TRBJ1-1, with 7 positions matching TRBD1. The CDR3 is 12 amino acids. Unmatched junction bases numbered 7, after V lost 5 bases and J lost 10 bases. Germline V gives CDR1 MNHEY, CDR2 SVGAGI. The CDR3, as DNA: TGTGCCAGCAGTAAACAGGGGTTAGGAGCTTTCTTT. Translating gives CASSKQGLGAFF.

V usage is TRBV28 and J usage is TRBJ1-3, with a tentative D call TRBD1 (6 bases). The CDR3 spans 14 residues. The germline V gene encodes CDR1 MDHEN and CDR2 SYDVKM. V lost 6 bases and J lost 4, with 13 bases in between. The chain's CDR3 is CASRTGLEGNTIYF. In DNA, the CDR3 is TGTGCCAGCAGAACAGGGTTAGAGGGAAACACCATATATTTT. Full variable domain (rest looked up from reference TRBV28 and TRBJ1-3): DVKVTQSSRYLVKRTGEKVFLECVQDMDHENMFWYRQDPGLGLRLIYFSYDVKMKEKGDIPEGYSVSREKKERFSLILESASTNQTSMYLCASRTGLEGNTIYFGEGSWLTVV.

The chain links TRBV7-2 to TRBJ2-7; no clear D gene. Germline assignment: CDR1 SGHTA and CDR2 FQGNSA. The V gene lost 3 bases and the J gene lost 6 bases, with 6 bases spanning the gap. The CDR3 contains 11 residues. The CDR3: CASSFHFEQYF. In DNA form, the CDR3 reads TGTGCCAGCAGCTTTCATTTCGAGCAGTACTTC. Looking up the rest from reference TRBV7-2 and TRBJ2-7 gives the full variable domain: GAGVSQSPSNKVTEKGKDVELRCDPISGHTALYWYRQSLGQGLEFLIYFQGNSAPDKSGLPSDRFSAERTGGSVSTLTIQRTQQEDSAVYLCASSFHFEQYFGPGTRLTVT.

CDR3 DNA sequence: TGCGCCAGCAGCCAGACCCTTTCGGGGGGCTTGGAGCAGTACTTC. Residues: CASSQTLSGGLEQYF. This sequence joins TRBV4-1 and TRBJ2-7; weak D call: TRBD2 (7 bases). Trimming shortened V by 3 bases and J by 7 bases, and 19 bases separated the two germline ends. CDR1 and CDR2 (germline): MGHRA, YSYEKL. This CDR3 has 15 amino acids.

The chain combines TRBV5-1 with TRBJ1-1; 7 bases are a match to TRBD1. The CDR3 covers 15 residues. V trimming: 5 bases; J trimming: 6 bases; junction bases outside the gene matches: 13. Germline V gene lookup returns CDR1 SGHRS and CDR2 YFSETQ. The CDR3 DNA follows: TGCGCCAGCAGACGACGACAGGGTGAGACCCCTGAAGCTTTCTTT. It specifies CASRRRQGETPEAFF. Together with reference TRBV5-1 and TRBJ1-1, the CDR3 gives the full variable domain: KAGVTQTPRYLIKTRGQQVTLSCSPISGHRSVSWYQQTPGQGLQFLFEYFSETQRNKGNFPGRFSGRQFSNSRSEMNVSTLELGDSALYLCASRRRQGETPEAFFGQGTRLTVV.

This chain joins TRBV9 and TRBJ1-3; 8 nucleotides agree with TRBD1. The CDR3 is made up of 16 amino acids. With V trimmed by 4 bases and J by 3 bases, 9 bases remained unmatched. The germline V gene encodes CDR1 SGDLS and CDR2 YYNGEE. The CDR3 is CASSPRQGTGGNTIYF. CDR3 DNA sequence: TGTGCCAGCAGCCCGCGACAGGGGACGGGTGGAAACACCATATATTTT.

Only one count was recorded for this clone. The rearrangement joins TRBV7-2 to TRBJ1-2; 7 bases fit TRBD1. Germline assignment: CDR1 SGHTA and CDR2 FQGNSA. Unmatched junction bases numbered 8, after V lost 2 bases and J lost 2 bases. CDR3 length: 16 amino acids. CDR3 sequence: CASSLTGVKLNYGYTF. In DNA, the CDR3 is TGTGCCAGCAGCTTAACAGGGGTCAAGTTAAACTATGGCTACACCTTC.

There are a few counts of this clone. V usage is TRBV30 and J usage is TRBJ1-4; D ambiguous. Germline values: CDR1 GTSNPN, CDR2 SVGIG (reference sequence). The CDR3 is 10 amino acids. Trimming took off 4 bases at V and 8 bases at J, with 5 bases between the two ends. CDR3: CAWNYEKLFF. The CDR3 bases are TGTGCCTGGAACTACGAAAAACTGTTTTTT.

The gene calls are TRBV19 and TRBJ1-5, with 8 bases fitting TRBD1. The CDR3 is 14 amino acids. Germline trimming cut 7 bases from V and 9 bases from J; bases unmatched to any gene: 11. In germline, CDR1 is LNHDA, CDR2 SQIVND (reference sequence). The CDR3, as DNA: TGTGCCAGTATCTCGACAGGGGAGCGTTGGCCCCAGCATTTT. This encodes CASISTGERWPQHF.